The TCR beta chain described here comes from a study of beta chain features in type 1 diabetes. A few counts support this clone. The same CDR3 can be traced to other DNA sequences in this sample. This CDR3 is 13 amino acids long. Trimming removed 0 bases at V and 0 bases at J, with 3 bases between. Germline CDR1 and CDR2: GTSNPN and SVGIG (reference sequence). Expressed TCRB transcripts were sequenced because the entire RNA isolate underwent reverse transcription. The table came from immunoSEQ multiplex PCR; TCRdb's copy has only in-frame clones and leaves some out. The table has about 260,000 clones, around 68% seen once.

This clonotype originated in a man aged 25-45 years in good health. The chain couples TRBV30 to TRBJ1-3; D not resolved. Sequenced sample: naive CD4+ T cells from blood. CDR3 sequence reads: CAWSVTSGNTIYF. CDR3 sequence (DNA): TGTGCCTGGAGTGTTACCTCTGGAAACACCATATATTTT.